Sequencing of this T cell receptor (beta chain) was carried out in a study of blood T cell repertoires in COVID-19. Study summary: Samples taken during acute and convalescent COVID-19 were collected in the United States, Italy and Spain. The cDNA or gDNA used as material had been derived from T cells, B-cell-depleted T cells, or PBMCs.

Residents of 24 US areas, aged about 18 to 100 years, made up the participants. Clinical histories supplied by participants themselves formed the basis of cohort assignment. The junction had 4 bases not matched to a gene; V was cut back by 3 bases and J by 4 bases. Per germline, CDR1 SGHRS and CDR2 YFSETQ. This CDR3 comprises 13 residues. Clones were read by immunoSEQ multiplex PCR, and TCRdb kept only the in-frame ones, dropping some. The table shows over 350,000 clones, with 88% occurring only once. This TCR derives from a woman under 40 with acute COVID-19. Specimen: PBMCs or T cells enriched from blood (not recorded which). The V and J genes are TRBV5-1 and TRBJ2-7, with TRBD2 matching 7 bases. The CDR3 DNA follows: TGCGCCAGCAGCTCTTCGGGGGGTTACGAGCAGTACTTC. Its translation: CASSSSGGYEQYF.